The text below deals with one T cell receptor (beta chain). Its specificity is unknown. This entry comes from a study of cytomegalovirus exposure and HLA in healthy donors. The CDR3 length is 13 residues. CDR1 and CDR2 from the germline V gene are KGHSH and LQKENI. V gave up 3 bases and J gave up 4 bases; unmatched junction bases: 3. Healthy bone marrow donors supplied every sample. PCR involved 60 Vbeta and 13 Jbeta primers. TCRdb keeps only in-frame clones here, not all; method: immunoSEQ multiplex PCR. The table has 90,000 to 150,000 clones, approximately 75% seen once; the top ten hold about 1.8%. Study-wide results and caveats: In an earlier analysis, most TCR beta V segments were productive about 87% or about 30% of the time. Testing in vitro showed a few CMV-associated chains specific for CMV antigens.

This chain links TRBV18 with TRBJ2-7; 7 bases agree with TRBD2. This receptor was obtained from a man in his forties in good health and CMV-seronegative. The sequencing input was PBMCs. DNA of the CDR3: TGTGCCAGCTCACCGGGCGGGGGTTACGAGCAGTACTTC. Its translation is CASSPGGGYEQYF.